These 10 T cell receptor beta chains originate from one sample sequenced in a study of low-dose radiotherapy and immunotherapy resistance in tumors. Described time point: after trial treatment. Treatment in this sample: LDRT plus nivolumab, ipilimumab, low-dose cyclophosphamide and aspirin (RACIN trial). cDNA synthesis used a TRAV/TRBV-specific primer set for both chains. Over roughly 19 PCR cycles, TCRs were amplified from a constant-region primer and V-primer adapter. Each CDR3 protein gets one entry after TCRdb re-called the reads with MiXCR. The data hold around 80,000 distinct CDR3 sequences, with around 17% observed a single time. Sequenced here: PBMCs, sampled after low-dose radiotherapy plus immunotherapy. The origin of the receptors is a male donor with prostate cancer.

This clonotype was found many times. The V gene is TRBV11-2, the J gene TRBJ2-3, with D unresolved. The germline CDR1 and CDR2 sequences are SGHAT and FQNNGV. This CDR3 has 15 residues. V was cut by 6 bases and J by 6 bases, with 19 bases left in between. This chain's CDR3 is CASRDGHNQIDTQYF. CDR3 nucleotides: TGTGCCAGCAGGGATGGGCACAACCAGATCGATACGCAGTATTTT.

The table lists this clonotype with many counts. V usage is TRBV2 and J usage is TRBJ1-5; D unclear. Trimming shortened V by 2 bases and J by 5 bases, and 13 bases separated the two germline ends. CDR3 size: 15 residues. Germline CDR1 is SNHLY and CDR2 is FYNNEI. CDR3 amino acids: CASSERAGGHQPQHF. CDR3 coding DNA: TGTGCCAGCAGTGAACGCGCAGGAGGGCATCAGCCCCAGCATTTT. The full variable domain, rest sourced from reference TRBV2 and TRBJ1-5, is EPEVTQTPSHQVTQMGQEVILRCVPISNHLYFYWYRQILGQKVEFLVSFYNNEISEKSEIFDDQFSVERPDGSNFTLKIRSTKLEDSAMYFCASSERAGGHQPQHFGDGTRLSIL.

This clonotype was detected many times. The V and J genes are TRBV5-6 and TRBJ2-2; D is uncertain. The CDR3 loop spans 15 amino acids. Trimming took off 0 bases at V and 1 base at J, with 7 bases between the two ends. CDR1 is SGHDT and CDR2 is YYEEEE in the germline V gene. The CDR3 nucleotides read TGTGCCAGCAGCTTGGGAGTCAAGAACACCGGGGAGCTGTTTTTT. Protein product: CASSLGVKNTGELFF.

This clonotype was counted at least ten times. The rearrangement joins TRBV20-1 to TRBJ2-5; D perhaps matches TRBD1 (6 bases). The CDR3 contains 12 residues. V was cut by 6 bases and J by 1 base, with 9 bases left in between. Germline V gives CDR1 DFQATT, CDR2 SNEGSKA (reference sequence). The CDR3 protein is CSARQAQETQYF. The CDR3 region has the DNA TGCAGTGCCAGACAGGCCCAAGAGACCCAGTACTTC.

This clonotype was counted a few times. V is TRBV5-1 and J is TRBJ2-1; 9 bases agree with TRBD2. The trim removed 3 bases at V and 5 bases at J, leaving 6 bases unmatched. The CDR3 has 15 amino acids. Germline CDR1 is SGHRS and CDR2 is YFSETQ. In DNA, the CDR3 is TGCGCCAGCAGCTGGAGCGGGGGGCCAAACAATGAGCAGTTCTTC. It encodes CASSWSGGPNNEQFF.

This clonotype was observed a single time. The V gene is TRBV7-6, the J gene TRBJ2-2; 8 nucleotides agree with TRBD2. CDR3 length equals 16 residues. The trim removed 3 bases at V and 1 base at J, leaving 4 bases unmatched. Per the germline V gene, CDR1 is SGHVS and CDR2 is FNYEAQ. CDR3 protein: CASSFASGRNTGELFF. DNA of the CDR3: TGTGCCAGCAGCTTTGCAAGCGGGAGGAACACCGGGGAGCTGTTTTTT.

This clonotype came up many times. V usage is TRBV4-2 and J usage is TRBJ2-3, with TRBD1 matching 8 bases. There are 14 residues in the CDR3. J was trimmed by 5 bases and V by 1 base; bases with no gene match: 2. The V gene's germline CDR1 is LGHNA and CDR2 YNFKEQ. CDR3 nucleotides: TGTGCCAGCAGCCAAGTGGACAGGGTAGATACGCAGTATTTT. Translation gives CASSQVDRVDTQYF.

This clonotype showed up many times. This sequence joins TRBV18 and TRBJ2-5, with D possibly being TRBD1 or TRBD2 (5 bases each). Germline V gene lookup returns CDR1 KGHSH and CDR2 LQKENI. CDR3 length equals 14 residues. The ends were cut back, 6 bases at V and 4 bases at J, with 15 bases in the middle. This CDR3 is CASSPSGAPETQYF. The CDR3 coding sequence is TGTGCCAGCTCGCCCTCCGGGGCCCCAGAGACCCAGTACTTC. The full variable domain, with the rest looked up from reference TRBV18 and TRBJ2-5, is NAGVMQNPRHLVRRRGQEARLRCSPMKGHSHVYWYRQLPEEGLKFMVYLQKENIIDESGMPKERFSAEFPKEGPSILRIQQVVRGDSAAYFCASSPSGAPETQYFGPGTRLLVL.

In its sample, this clonotype was seen many times. The chain carries TRBV5-1 and TRBJ2-7, with 10 bases that match TRBD1. CDR1 and CDR2 (germline): SGHRS, YFSETQ. The CDR3 consists of 14 residues. The ends lost 3 bases at V and 6 bases at J; junction bases unmatched: 6. CDR3 amino acids: CASSSGQGMFEQYF. The CDR3 coding sequence is TGCGCCAGCAGCTCGGGACAGGGGATGTTCGAGCAGTACTTC.

This clonotype has ten or more counts. This CDR3 is CSATRSSGNYEQFF. Here the CDR3 DNA reads TGCAGTGCCACTCGGTCTAGCGGGAACTATGAGCAGTTCTTC. V and J are TRBV20-1 and TRBJ2-1; TRBD2 matches at 9 bases. The CDR3 extends over 14 amino acids. CDR1 and CDR2 (germline): DFQATT, SNEGSKA (reference sequence). Trimming took 6 bases from V and 8 from J; bases not matched to a gene: 11.